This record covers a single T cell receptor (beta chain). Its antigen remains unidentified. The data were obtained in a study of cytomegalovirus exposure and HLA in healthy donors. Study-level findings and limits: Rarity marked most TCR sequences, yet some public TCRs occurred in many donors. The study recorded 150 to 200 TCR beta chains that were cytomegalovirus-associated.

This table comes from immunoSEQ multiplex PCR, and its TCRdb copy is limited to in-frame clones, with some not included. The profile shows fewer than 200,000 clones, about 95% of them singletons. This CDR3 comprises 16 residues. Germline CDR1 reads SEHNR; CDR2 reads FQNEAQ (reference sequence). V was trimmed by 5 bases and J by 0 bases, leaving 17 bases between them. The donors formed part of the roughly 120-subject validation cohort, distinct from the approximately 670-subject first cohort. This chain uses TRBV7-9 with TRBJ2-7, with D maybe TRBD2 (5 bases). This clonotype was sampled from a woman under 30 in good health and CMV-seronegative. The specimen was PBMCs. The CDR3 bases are TGTGCCAGCAGCCAATTATCGGGGAAGGGCTCCTACGAGCAGTACTTC. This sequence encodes CASSQLSGKGSYEQYF.